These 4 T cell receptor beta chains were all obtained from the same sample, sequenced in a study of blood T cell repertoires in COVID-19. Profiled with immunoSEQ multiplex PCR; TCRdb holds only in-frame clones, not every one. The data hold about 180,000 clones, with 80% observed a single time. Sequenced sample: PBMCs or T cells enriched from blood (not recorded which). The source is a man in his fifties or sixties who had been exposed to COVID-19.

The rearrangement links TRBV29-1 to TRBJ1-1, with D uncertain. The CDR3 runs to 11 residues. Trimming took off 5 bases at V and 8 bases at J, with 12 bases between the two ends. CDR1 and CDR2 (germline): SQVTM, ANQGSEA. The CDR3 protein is CSVYPSEEAFF. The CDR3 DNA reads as TGCAGCGTTTACCCGTCAGAAGAAGCTTTCTTT.

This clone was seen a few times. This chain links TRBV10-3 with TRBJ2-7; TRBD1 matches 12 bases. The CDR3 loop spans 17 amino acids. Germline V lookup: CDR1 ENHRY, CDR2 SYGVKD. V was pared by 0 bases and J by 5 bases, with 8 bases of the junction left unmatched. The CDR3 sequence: CAISESGTGGGANEQYF. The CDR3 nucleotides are TGTGCCATCAGTGAGTCCGGGACAGGGGGCGGTGCGAACGAGCAGTACTTC.

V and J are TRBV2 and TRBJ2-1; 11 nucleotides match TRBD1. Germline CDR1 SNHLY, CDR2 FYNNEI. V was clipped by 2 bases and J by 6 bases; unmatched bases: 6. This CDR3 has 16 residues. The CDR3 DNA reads TGTGCCAGCAGTGAACCCCCCGGGACAGGGGGCAATGAGCAGTTCTTC. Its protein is CASSEPPGTGGNEQFF.

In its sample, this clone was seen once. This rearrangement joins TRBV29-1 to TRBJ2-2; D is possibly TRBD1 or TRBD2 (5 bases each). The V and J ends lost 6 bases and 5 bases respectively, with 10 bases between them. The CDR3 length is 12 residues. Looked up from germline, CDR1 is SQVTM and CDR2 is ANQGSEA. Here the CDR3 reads CSVGRETGELFF. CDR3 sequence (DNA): TGCAGCGTGGGCAGGGAGACCGGGGAGCTGTTTTTT.